Following are 6 T cell receptor beta chains from one sample sequenced in a study of cytomegalovirus exposure and HLA in healthy donors. PCR employed 60 Vbeta and 13 Jbeta primers. TCRdb's copy holds only in-frame clones and misses some; the assay was immunoSEQ multiplex PCR. The sample contains 84,000 or so clones, 75% to 80% of which appear only once. Material: PBMCs. Every receptor here comes from a man in his thirties or forties in good health and CMV-seronegative.

This chain joins TRBV7-2 and TRBJ1-2; possibly TRBD1 for D (5 bases). Germline lookup yields CDR1 SGHTA and CDR2 FQGNSA. Deletions cut 3 bases from V and 0 bases from J, with 8 bases between. The CDR3 length is 14 residues. The CDR3 nucleotides are TGTGCCAGCAGCTTTGACAGAGCTAACTATGGCTACACCTTC. Residues: CASSFDRANYGYTF.

This chain links TRBV2 with TRBJ2-1; 12 nucleotides match TRBD2. Germline CDR1 and CDR2: SNHLY and FYNNEI. The V segment lost 6 bases and the J segment 8 bases; nucleotides outside the gene matches: 8. There are 15 residues in the CDR3. The CDR3 sequence is CASRLTSGSLDEQFF. The DNA for the CDR3 is TGTGCCAGCAGATTGACTAGCGGGAGCTTGGATGAGCAGTTCTTC.

This clone was observed a handful of times. V gene TRBV5-1 combines with J gene TRBJ1-6; 11 bases map to TRBD1. Germline loops: CDR1 SGHRS, CDR2 YFSETQ. The CDR3 loop spans 19 amino acids. J gave up 1 base and V 5 bases, and 11 bases lay outside the gene matches. The CDR3 bases are TGCGCCAGCAGATCTACCGGGACAGGGGGACAATCCTATAATTCACCCCTCCACTTT. As protein: CASRSTGTGGQSYNSPLHF.

On this clone itself: Mismatch with germline at one junction end may stem from a read error. The V gene is TRBV7-9, the J gene TRBJ2-7, with TRBD1 matching over 7 bases. The CDR3 loop spans 13 amino acids. Germline V gene sequence: CDR1 SEHNR, CDR2 FQNEAQ (reference sequence). This chain's CDR3 is CSSSQGVVNEQYF. CDR3 DNA: TGTTCCAGCAGCCAGGGGGTCGTCAACGAGCAGTACTTC.

The table lists this clone with a few counts. J is TRBJ2-1 and V is TRBV7-2; D possibly corresponds to TRBD1 (5 bases). Germline lookup yields CDR1 SGHTA and CDR2 FQGNSA. The CDR3 extends over 11 amino acids. V lost 6 bases, J lost 14 bases, and 14 bases lay in between. CDR3 coding DNA: TGTGCCAGCAGTTCCGGGTCACAGGAGTTCTTC. Residues: CASSSGSQEFF.

The CDR3 nucleotides read TGTGCCAGCAGCCCCCGGATAGCGGGAAACACCGGGGAGCTGTTTTTT. As protein: CASSPRIAGNTGELFF. This chain links TRBV7-2 with TRBJ2-2, with 8 bases matching TRBD2. The germline V gene has CDR1 SGHTA and CDR2 FQGNSA. Trimming took 5 bases from V and 2 from J; bases not matched to a gene: 7. The CDR3 has 16 residues.